Following are 17 T cell receptor beta chains from one sample sequenced in a study of a mutant IDH1 vaccine in newly diagnosed glioma. TCRdb keeps only in-frame clones here, not all; method: immunoSEQ multiplex PCR. The sample yields more than 25,000 clones, about 90% seen once. For these TCRs, the target antigens are not known. The time point denotes: week 5, during vaccination. Doses comprised 300 ug of mutant IDH1 20-mer peptide each, plus topical imiquimod. The sample was peripheral blood mononuclear cells (PBMCs), taken from a glioma patient whose treatment included an IDH1 peptide vaccine. These receptors came from a woman aged 40 to 55 with glioma. Some clones in this sample may be carry-over from other donors' samples.

The V and J genes are TRBV15 and TRBJ2-3; D is unclear. V lost 0 bases and J 5 bases, leaving 15 bases between the germline ends. The V gene's germline CDR1 is LNHNV and CDR2 YYDKDF (reference sequence). This CDR3 has 16 amino acids. The chain's CDR3 is CATSRDRGLSRDTQYF. As DNA, the CDR3 is TGTGCCACCAGCAGAGATCGAGGCCTCTCACGAGATACGCAGTATTTT.

V usage is TRBV7-9 and J usage is TRBJ1-4; 9 nucleotides match TRBD1. The CDR3 sequence is 13 residues long. Germline assignment: CDR1 SEHNR and CDR2 FQNEAQ (reference sequence). The V gene end was trimmed by 11 bases and the J gene end by 8 bases; junction bases not matched to a gene: 9. The CDR3, as DNA: TGTGCCCCTAAACAGGGGGCGGACGAAAAACTGTTTTTT. This gives the protein CAPKQGADEKLFF.

As to this clone: At one end, the junction sequence differs from germline, possibly due to a read error. The CDR3 region has the DNA TGCAACGTTGCGGCAGGGCTCTCTGGCGAGCAGTACTTC. It yields the protein CNVAAGLSGEQYF. The chain uses TRBV29-1 and TRBJ2-7, with D maybe TRBD1 (5 bases). The CDR3 totals 13 residues. Germline V gene sequence: CDR1 SQVTM, CDR2 ANQGSEA.

This chain uses TRBV27 with TRBJ2-1; 9 bases match TRBD2. J was trimmed by 7 bases and V by 5 bases; bases with no gene match: 3. Germline assignment: CDR1 MNHEY and CDR2 SMNVEV (reference sequence). The CDR3 runs to 13 residues. The CDR3 DNA sequence: TGTGCCAGCAGTCGAACTAGCGGGAATGAGCAGTTCTTC. Protein sequence: CASSRTSGNEQFF.

The genes are TRBV28 and TRBJ1-5; D is unclear. Germline-derived CDR1 and CDR2 are MDHEN and SYDVKM. CDR3 length: 16 residues. V lost 1 base and J lost 3, with 13 bases in between. CDR3 coding DNA: TGTGCCAGCAGTTTATCGTTCTCTGGAGTCAATCAGCCCCAGCATTTT. It translates to CASSLSFSGVNQPQHF. The whole variable domain, remainder taken from reference TRBV28 and TRBJ1-5, is DVKVTQSSRYLVKRTGEKVFLECVQDMDHENMFWYRQDPGLGLRLIYFSYDVKMKEKGDIPEGYSVSREKKERFSLILESASTNQTSMYLCASSLSFSGVNQPQHFGDGTRLSIL.

The J gene is TRBJ2-3, the V gene TRBV5-6; D perhaps matches TRBD1 (5 bases). The CDR3 loop spans 14 amino acids. V was cut by 6 bases and J by 7 bases, with 18 bases left in between. From germline, CDR1 is SGHDT and CDR2 YYEEEE. CDR3 in amino acids: CASTENVAGYTQYF. The CDR3 coding sequence is TGTGCCAGCACCGAAAATGTTGCAGGGTATACGCAGTATTTT. Supplemented by reference TRBV5-6 and TRBJ2-3, the full variable domain reads DAGVTQSPTHLIKTRGQQVTLRCSPKSGHDTVSWYQQALGQGPQFIFQYYEEEERQRGNFPDRFSGHQFPNYSSELNVNALLLGDSALYLCASTENVAGYTQYFGPGTRLTVL.

V is TRBV7-5 and J is TRBJ2-7; the D call in the table, TRBD1, was not verified against the DNA. TRBV7-5 is a known pseudogene. The CDR3 loop spans 16 amino acids. As DNA, the CDR3 is TGTGTCAGAAGCACCCCTACAGGGACGAACATTTACGAGCAGTACTTC. Amino acid sequence: CVRSTPTGTNIYEQYF.

This chain uses TRBV19 with TRBJ2-7, with 12 positions matching TRBD1. V shed 7 bases, J shed 5 bases, and the junction held 12 bases outside the gene matches. The V gene's germline CDR1 is LNHDA and CDR2 SQIVND (reference sequence). The CDR3 has 16 residues. The CDR3 nucleotides read TGTGCCAGTACCAACACCGGGACAGGGGGCGGGAACGAGCAGTACTTC. Encoded protein: CASTNTGTGGGNEQYF. The variable domain in full, completed from reference TRBV19 and TRBJ2-7, reads DGGITQSPKYLFRKEGQNVTLSCEQNLNHDAMYWYRQDPGQGLRLIYYSQIVNDFQKGDIAEGYSVSREKKESFPLTVTSAQKNPTAFYLCASTNTGTGGGNEQYFGPGTRLTVT.

This rearrangement joins TRBV5-4 to TRBJ1-1; perhaps TRBD1 as D (6 bases). CDR1 and CDR2 (germline): SGHNT, YYREEE (reference sequence). The CDR3 contains 14 residues. V was shortened by 0 bases and J by 6 bases, with 12 bases between the two germline ends. The CDR3 region is CASSLEGGLAEAFF. CDR3 sequence (DNA): TGTGCCAGCAGCTTGGAGGGGGGCCTTGCTGAAGCTTTCTTT.

Only a few counts were recorded for this clone. This rearrangement joins TRBV18 to TRBJ1-6; D not certain. CDR1 and CDR2 (germline): KGHSH, LQKENI. This CDR3 is built from 14 residues. The V end lost 0 bases, the J end lost 7 bases, and 7 bases lay between the germline ends. CDR3 sequence reads: CASSPPVQNSPLHF. CDR3 nucleotides: TGTGCCAGCTCACCACCGGTTCAGAATTCACCCCTCCACTTT.

The V call is TRBV9, the J call TRBJ2-1; perhaps TRBD2 as D (5 bases). This CDR3 has 17 residues. V was clipped by 0 bases and J by 4 bases, with 17 bases between them. The germline gives CDR1 SGDLS, CDR2 YYNGEE. The CDR3 protein is CASSVGTGGSGYNEQFF. CDR3 nucleotides: TGTGCCAGCAGCGTAGGAACGGGCGGGTCGGGTTACAATGAGCAGTTCTTC.

V is TRBV9 and J is TRBJ1-2; D is unresolved. Germline-derived CDR1 and CDR2 are SGDLS and YYNGEE. V lost 3 bases and J lost 8, with 17 bases in between. The CDR3 runs to 14 residues. The CDR3 DNA follows: TGTGCCAGCAGCGCGTGGGCCGTTACGGGAGGCTACACCTTC. Its translation is CASSAWAVTGGYTF.

The chain has TRBV27 and TRBJ2-7; D is unresolved. The CDR3 is 13 amino acids. Trimming removed 5 bases from V and 3 bases from J, with 11 bases in between. Germline CDR1 and CDR2: MNHEY and SMNVEV (reference sequence). The CDR3 DNA reads TGTGCCAGCAGTCTCACATTGAACTACGAGCAGTACTTC. This translates into CASSLTLNYEQYF.

The chain carries TRBV5-1 and TRBJ2-2, with D tentatively TRBD1 (5 bases). Per germline, CDR1 SGHRS and CDR2 YFSETQ. This CDR3 is 14 amino acids long. V lost 4 bases, J lost 6 bases, and 13 bases lay in between. For the CDR3, the DNA is TGCGCCAGCAGCGATCCCCAGGGCTCCGGGGAGCTGTTTTTT. This codes for CASSDPQGSGELFF.

This chain connects TRBV6-5 to TRBJ2-5; D not certain. V was cut by 6 bases and J by 5 bases, with 7 bases left in between. Germline values: CDR1 MNHEY, CDR2 SVGAGI. The CDR3 is 11 amino acids. The CDR3, as DNA: TGTGCCAGCAGCCTCTATGAGACCCAGTACTTC. Translation gives CASSLYETQYF.

A word on this clone: Distinct nucleotide sequences in the sample also encode this CDR3. The CDR3 sequence: CASSQVAGGSTDTQYF. CDR3 in DNA: TGCGCCAGCAGCCAGGTAGCGGGAGGGAGCACAGATACGCAGTATTTT. The chain has TRBV4-3 and TRBJ2-3; 11 bases map to TRBD2. Trimming at V came to 3 bases and at J to 0 bases, leaving 2 bases not matched to a gene. The CDR3 is 16 amino acids. Germline V gene data show CDR1 as LGHNA and CDR2 as YSLEER.

The CDR3 DNA follows: TGTGCCAGCAGCCTTGCGGGACAGGGGTCCTATGGCTACACCTTC. Protein sequence: CASSLAGQGSYGYTF. The chain is built from TRBV13 and TRBJ1-2; TRBD1 matches at 10 bases. The CDR3 length is 15 residues. The V segment lost 5 bases and the J segment 4 bases; nucleotides outside the gene matches: 7. In germline, CDR1 is PRHDT, CDR2 FYEKMQ (reference sequence). The full variable domain, its missing parts supplied by reference TRBV13 and TRBJ1-2, is AAGVIQSPRHLIKEKRETATLKCYPIPRHDTVYWYQQGPGQDPQFLISFYEKMQSDKGSIPDRFSAQQFSDYHSELNMSSLELGDSALYFCASSLAGQGSYGYTFGSGTRLTVV.